The next 23 T cell receptor beta chains were all read from a single sample in a study of early T cells in non-severe SARS-CoV-2 infection. TCRdb processed the 5' RACE reads anew with MiXCR; each CDR3 protein has one entry. The repertoire holds around 53,000 distinct CDR3 sequences, with about 9.2% as singletons. The sample comprised whole blood. These receptors originate from an adult who was a healthcare worker with PCR-confirmed SARS-CoV-2 infection or an uninfected control (not recorded which).

The chain joins TRBV5-4 to TRBJ2-1; possible D gene TRBD1, 6 bases. V gave up 3 bases and J gave up 0 bases, with 13 bases separating them. The CDR3 contains 16 residues. The germline CDR1 and CDR2 sequences are SGHNT and YYREEE (reference sequence). For the CDR3, the DNA is TGTGCCAGCAGCTCTCCTGGGGGCCTCTCCTACAATGAGCAGTTCTTC. It is translated as CASSSPGGLSYNEQFF. The full variable domain, in which reference TRBV5-4 and TRBJ2-1 provide the parts outside the CDR3, is ETGVTQSPTHLIKTRGQQVTLRCSSQSGHNTVSWYQQALGQGPQFIFQYYREEENGRGNFPPRFSGLQFPNYSSELNVNALELDDSALYLCASSSPGGLSYNEQFFGPGTRLTVL.

This clonotype turned up a few times. The rearrangement joins TRBV10-3 to TRBJ1-1; D is perhaps TRBD1 (5 bases). Germline assignment: CDR1 ENHRY and CDR2 SYGVKD. Deletions cut 0 bases from V and 1 base from J, with 9 bases between. This CDR3 contains 15 residues. The CDR3 sequence is CAISESGRANTEAFF. The CDR3, as DNA: TGTGCCATCAGTGAGTCAGGCAGGGCGAACACTGAAGCTTTCTTT.

This clonotype was detected a few times. The genes are TRBV18 and TRBJ2-1; tentative D call: TRBD1 (7 bases). The V and J ends lost 3 bases and 8 bases respectively, with 17 bases between them. The CDR3 spans 15 residues. Germline assignment: CDR1 KGHSH and CDR2 LQKENI. The CDR3 spells CASSPRGVSSDEQFF. The CDR3 coding sequence is TGTGCCAGCTCACCCAGGGGGGTGTCCAGCGATGAGCAGTTCTTC.

This clonotype was counted between two and nine times. The chain employs TRBV12-3 or TRBV12-4 and TRBJ1-2; 9 nucleotides line up with TRBD1. This CDR3 contains 15 residues. V was pared by 2 bases and J by 6 bases, with 7 bases of the junction left unmatched. CDR3 DNA sequence: TGTGCCAGCAGTTTACTTAGGGGACAGGGTGATGGCTACACCTTC. As protein: CASSLLRGQGDGYTF.

This clonotype turned up a few times. Here the CDR3 reads CSAPAATDTQYF. CDR3 in DNA: TGCAGTGCCCCCGCAGCTACAGATACGCAGTATTTT. V is TRBV20-1 and J is TRBJ2-3, with no clear D. The V end was cut by 6 bases, the J end by 3 bases, with 10 bases between. This CDR3 is 12 amino acids long. The germline V gene has CDR1 DFQATT and CDR2 SNEGSKA (reference sequence).

This clonotype was seen repeatedly, ten times or more. The rearrangement uses TRBV10-1 and TRBJ2-3, with 8 positions matching TRBD1. V shed 5 bases, J shed 3 bases, and the junction held 7 bases outside the gene matches. The CDR3 loop spans 15 amino acids. Germline values: CDR1 WNHNN, CDR2 SYGVQD (reference sequence). The CDR3 region has the DNA TGCGCCAGCAGTTTAGGACAGGGCGTAACAGATACGCAGTATTTT. Translating it yields CASSLGQGVTDTQYF.

A few counts support this clonotype. This chain uses TRBV10-2 with TRBJ1-2; 8 bases match TRBD1. Losses at the gene ends were 0 bases for V and 8 bases for J; bases not matched to a gene: 5. Per germline, CDR1 WSHSY and CDR2 SAAADI. This CDR3 contains 14 residues. The CDR3 region is CASSESMDRVGYTF. The CDR3 coding sequence is TGCGCCAGCAGTGAGTCAATGGACAGGGTGGGCTACACCTTC.

This clonotype came up many times. The V call is TRBV5-1, the J call TRBJ2-3; D is undetermined. In germline, CDR1 is SGHRS, CDR2 YFSETQ. The CDR3 is 12 amino acids. V lost 4 bases and J 0 bases, leaving 3 bases between the germline ends. The CDR3 DNA sequence: TGCGCCAGCAGCCCCAGCACAGATACGCAGTATTTT. This codes for CASSPSTDTQYF. Based on the CDR3 plus reference TRBV5-1 and TRBJ2-3, the full variable domain is KAGVTQTPRYLIKTRGQQVTLSCSPISGHRSVSWYQQTPGQGLQFLFEYFSETQRNKGNFPGRFSGRQFSNSRSEMNVSTLELGDSALYLCASSPSTDTQYFGPGTRLTVL.

In this sample, this clonotype turned up a few times. The V call is TRBV4-2, the J call TRBJ2-3, with 7 bases fitting TRBD2. CDR1 and CDR2 (germline): LGHNA, YNFKEQ. The CDR3 totals 18 residues. Trimming took 1 base from V and 0 from J; bases not matched to a gene: 10. This CDR3 reads CASSQGASGSSSTDTQYF. The CDR3 DNA reads as TGTGCCAGCAGCCAAGGGGCTAGCGGTTCCTCTAGCACAGATACGCAGTATTTT.

CDR3 nucleotide sequence: TGTGCCAGCATCCGGACTAGCGGGAGCCGCGAGCAGTACTTC. Translation gives CASIRTSGSREQYF. This chain links TRBV5-4 with TRBJ2-7, with 13 bases lining up with TRBD2. Germline assignment: CDR1 SGHNT and CDR2 YYREEE (reference sequence). Germline trimming cut 6 bases from V and 6 bases from J; bases unmatched to any gene: 6. The length of the CDR3 is 14 residues.

In its sample, this clonotype was seen many times. The CDR3 DNA sequence: TGTGCCAGCAGCTTATTCGGGACAGGGGTGGGCGGTGAGCAGTTCTTC. It yields the protein CASSLFGTGVGGEQFF. The chain links TRBV7-6 to TRBJ2-1, with 10 bases identical to TRBD1. Unmatched junction bases numbered 10, after V lost 2 bases and J lost 9 bases. The germline CDR1 and CDR2 sequences are SGHVS and FNYEAQ. The CDR3 is 16 amino acids.

Comment on this clonotype: The junction departs from the called germline gene at one end, perhaps through a read error. The chain combines TRBV20-1 with TRBJ1-5, with 7 bases lining up with TRBD1. Germline loops: CDR1 DFQATT, CDR2 SNEGSKA (reference sequence). The CDR3 covers 15 residues. The chain's CDR3 is CRAIIGLSGGQPQRF. The CDR3 DNA reads as TGCAGAGCTATCATCGGACTTTCAGGGGGTCAGCCCCAGCGTTTT.

This clonotype was seen a few times. The CDR3 loop is CASSLSSPDEQFF. In DNA, the CDR3 is TGTGCCAGCAGCTTAAGCTCCCCAGATGAGCAGTTCTTC. The chain couples TRBV11-2 to TRBJ2-1; D uncertain. V was cut by 2 bases and J by 8 bases, with 10 bases left in between. Germline CDR1 is SGHAT and CDR2 is FQNNGV. The CDR3 sequence is 13 residues long.

This clonotype was counted only a few times. This sequence joins TRBV9 and TRBJ1-4; D is uncertain. Germline lookup yields CDR1 SGDLS and CDR2 YYNGEE. The CDR3 runs to 15 residues. V lost 4 bases, J lost 0 bases, and 10 bases lay in between. The CDR3 DNA reads TGTGCCAGCAGCTCCCAATTTGCAACTAATGAAAAACTGTTTTTT. It yields the protein CASSSQFATNEKLFF.

This clonotype was seen ten or more times. V and J are TRBV5-1 and TRBJ1-1, with D hard to call. The V end lost 5 bases, the J end lost 1 base, and 9 bases lay between the germline ends. This CDR3 comprises 13 residues. Germline V lookup: CDR1 SGHRS, CDR2 YFSETQ. Written as DNA, the CDR3 is TGCGCCAGCAGGGCCCCCGGGAACACTGAAGCTTTCTTT. Protein product: CASRAPGNTEAFF.

The table lists this clonotype with many counts. The rearrangement uses TRBV5-1 and TRBJ1-1, with D hard to call. This CDR3 has 13 amino acids. CDR1 SGHRS and CDR2 YFSETQ come from the germline V gene. V was trimmed by 6 bases and J by 1 base, leaving 10 bases between them. CDR3 sequence: CASNGASNTEAFF. The CDR3 DNA reads TGCGCCAGCAACGGTGCGTCGAACACTGAAGCTTTCTTT.

This clonotype has at least ten counts. J is TRBJ2-7 and V is TRBV20-1; 7 nucleotides agree with TRBD1. The CDR3 extends over 14 amino acids. V shed 8 bases, J shed 0 bases, and the junction held 10 bases outside the gene matches. The V gene's germline CDR1 is DFQATT and CDR2 SNEGSKA (reference sequence). The CDR3 loop is CSTTHRDSSYEQYF. Here the CDR3 DNA reads TGCAGTACCACTCACCGGGACAGCTCCTACGAGCAGTACTTC.

A few counts support this clonotype. The V call is TRBV29-1, the J call TRBJ2-7, with D uncertain. The V and J ends lost 7 bases and 0 bases respectively, with 4 bases between them. CDR3 length: 10 residues. Germline V lookup: CDR1 SQVTM, CDR2 ANQGSEA. This chain's CDR3 is CSALSYEQYF. The CDR3 DNA follows: TGCAGCGCCCTCTCCTACGAGCAGTACTTC.

To note about this clonotype: This may arise from a read error, as a much more abundant clone is one base away. V gene TRBV30 combines with J gene TRBJ2-1; 9 bases are a match to TRBD2. The CDR3 covers 14 residues. Germline V gene data show CDR1 as GTSNPN and CDR2 as SVGIG (reference sequence). The CDR3 DNA sequence: TGTGCCTGGAACCCTAGCGGGGCCTACAGTGAGCAGTTCTTC. It yields the protein CAWNPSGAYSEQFF.

This clonotype was seen more than once but under ten times. This chain connects TRBV20-1 to TRBJ2-1; no firm D call. The CDR3 runs to 11 residues. Germline CDR1 reads DFQATT; CDR2 reads SNEGSKA (reference sequence). Trimming stripped 3 bases from V and 7 bases from J, with 7 bases between. The CDR3 region has the DNA TGCAGTGCTAGTGAGAGTAATGAGCAGTTCTTC. It is translated as CSASESNEQFF.

There are many counts of this clonotype. The V call is TRBV27, the J call TRBJ1-6, with D perhaps TRBD1 (6 bases). The CDR3 is 16 residues long. V dropped 0 bases and J dropped 5 bases, with 11 bases sitting between them. Germline V gene data show CDR1 as MNHEY and CDR2 as SMNVEV (reference sequence). CDR3 DNA sequence: TGTGCCAGCAGTTTATCTCCACGGGGGCATAATTCACCCCTCCACTTT. Encoded protein: CASSLSPRGHNSPLHF.

This clonotype has a handful of counts. This chain connects TRBV5-6 to TRBJ2-2; the D gene is possibly TRBD1 (7 bases). The length of the CDR3 is 16 residues. Per the germline V gene, CDR1 is SGHDT and CDR2 is YYEEEE. V was clipped by 2 bases and J by 1 base, with 12 bases between them. The CDR3 sequence is CASSFRQGLNTGELFF. CDR3 bases: TGTGCCAGCAGCTTCCGACAGGGACTGAACACCGGGGAGCTGTTTTTT.

This clonotype was counted between two and nine times. This chain connects TRBV3-1 to TRBJ1-3; D is undetermined. Germline-derived CDR1 and CDR2 are LGHDT and YNNKEL (reference sequence). This CDR3 is 14 amino acids long. V dropped 6 bases and J dropped 3 bases, with 12 bases sitting between them. CDR3 bases: TGTGCCAGCAGATCCACGGGGTTTGGAAACACCATATATTTT. This translates into CASRSTGFGNTIYF.